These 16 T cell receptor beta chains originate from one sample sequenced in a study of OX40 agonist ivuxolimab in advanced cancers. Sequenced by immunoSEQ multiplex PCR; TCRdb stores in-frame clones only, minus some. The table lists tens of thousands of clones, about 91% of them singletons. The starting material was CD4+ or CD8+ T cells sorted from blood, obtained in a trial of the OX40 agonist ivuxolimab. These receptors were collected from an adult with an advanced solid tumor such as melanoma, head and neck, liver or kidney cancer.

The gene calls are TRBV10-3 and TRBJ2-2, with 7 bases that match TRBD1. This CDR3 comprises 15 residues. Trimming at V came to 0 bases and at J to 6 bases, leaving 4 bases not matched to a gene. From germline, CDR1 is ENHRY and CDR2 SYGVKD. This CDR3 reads CAISESTGRAGELFF. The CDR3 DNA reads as TGTGCCATCAGTGAGTCGACAGGGCGGGCCGGGGAGCTGTTTTTT.

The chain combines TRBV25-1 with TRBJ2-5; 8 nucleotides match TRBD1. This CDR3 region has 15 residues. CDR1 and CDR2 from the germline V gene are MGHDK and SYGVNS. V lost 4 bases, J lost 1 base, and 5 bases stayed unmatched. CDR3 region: CASSAGQGPQETQYF. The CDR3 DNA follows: TGTGCCAGCAGTGCAGGACAGGGACCCCAAGAGACCCAGTACTTC.

The CDR3 sequence: CASSYSHGGNEQFF. Written as DNA, the CDR3 is TGTGCCAGCAGTTACTCGCACGGGGGCAATGAGCAGTTCTTC. V is TRBV6-6 and J is TRBJ2-1; a possible D gene is TRBD2 (6 bases). CDR1 MNHNY and CDR2 SVGAGI come from the germline V gene (reference sequence). V was trimmed by 0 bases and J by 6 bases, leaving 9 bases between them. The CDR3 is made up of 14 amino acids.

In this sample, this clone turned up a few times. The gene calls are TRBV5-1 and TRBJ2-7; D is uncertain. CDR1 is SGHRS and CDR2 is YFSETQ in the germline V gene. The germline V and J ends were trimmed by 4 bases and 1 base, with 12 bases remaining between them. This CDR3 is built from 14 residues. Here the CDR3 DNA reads TGCGCCAGCAGCGAGATTGCTGGATCCTACGAGCAGTACTTC. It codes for CASSEIAGSYEQYF.

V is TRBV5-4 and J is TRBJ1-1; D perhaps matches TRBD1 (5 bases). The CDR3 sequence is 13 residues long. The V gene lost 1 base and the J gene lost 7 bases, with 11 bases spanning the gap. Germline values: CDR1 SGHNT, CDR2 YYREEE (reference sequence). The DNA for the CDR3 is TGTGCCAGCAGCTTGAAAGGGGTTGGTGAAGCTTTCTTT. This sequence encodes CASSLKGVGEAFF.

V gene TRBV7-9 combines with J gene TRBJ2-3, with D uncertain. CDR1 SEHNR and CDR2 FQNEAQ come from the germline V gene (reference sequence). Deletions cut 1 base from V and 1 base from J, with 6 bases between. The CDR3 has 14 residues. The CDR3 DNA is TGTGCCAGCAGCTTAGGGGGTCGCACAGATACGCAGTATTTT. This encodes CASSLGGRTDTQYF.

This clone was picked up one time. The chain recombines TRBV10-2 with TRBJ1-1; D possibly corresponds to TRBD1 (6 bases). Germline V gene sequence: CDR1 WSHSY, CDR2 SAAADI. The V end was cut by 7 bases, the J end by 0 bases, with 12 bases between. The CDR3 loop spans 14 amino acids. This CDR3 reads CASTDGQLNTEAFF. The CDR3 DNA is TGCGCCAGCACTGATGGACAGCTGAACACTGAAGCTTTCTTT.

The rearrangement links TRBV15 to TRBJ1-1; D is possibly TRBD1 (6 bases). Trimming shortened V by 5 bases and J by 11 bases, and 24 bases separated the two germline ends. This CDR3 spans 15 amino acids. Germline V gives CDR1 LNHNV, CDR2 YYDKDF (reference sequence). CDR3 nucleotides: TGTGCCACCAGCGGACCGGAAGATTTCGGGGGCGAGGCTTTCTTT. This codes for CATSGPEDFGGEAFF.

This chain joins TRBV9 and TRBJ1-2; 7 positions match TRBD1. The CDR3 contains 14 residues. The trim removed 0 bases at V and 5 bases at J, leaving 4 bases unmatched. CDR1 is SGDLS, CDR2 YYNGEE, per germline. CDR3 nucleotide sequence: TGTGCCAGCAGCGTAGATTTGGGACAGTATGGCTACACCTTC. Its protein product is CASSVDLGQYGYTF.

The CDR3, as DNA: TGTGCCAGCAGCTTTTGGGGAGGAGAGACCCAGTACTTC. This sequence encodes CASSFWGGETQYF. The chain combines TRBV5-8 with TRBJ2-5, with D perhaps TRBD2 (6 bases). Germline-derived CDR1 and CDR2 are SGHTS and YDEGEE. This CDR3 is 13 amino acids long. V lost 2 bases, J lost 4 bases, and 9 bases lay in between.

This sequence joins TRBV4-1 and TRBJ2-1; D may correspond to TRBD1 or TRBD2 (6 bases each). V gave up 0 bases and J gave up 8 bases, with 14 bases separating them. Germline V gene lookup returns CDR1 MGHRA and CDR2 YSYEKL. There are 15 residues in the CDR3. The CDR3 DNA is TGCGCCAGCAGCCAAGATTTGGTGGGGGGCTATGAGCAGTTCTTC. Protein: CASSQDLVGGYEQFF.

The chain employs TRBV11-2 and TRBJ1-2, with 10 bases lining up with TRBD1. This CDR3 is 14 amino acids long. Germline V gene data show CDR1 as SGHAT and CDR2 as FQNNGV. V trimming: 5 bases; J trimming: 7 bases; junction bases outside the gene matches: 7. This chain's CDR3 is CASSVSGTGAGYTF. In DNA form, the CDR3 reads TGTGCCAGCAGCGTATCCGGGACAGGGGCTGGCTACACCTTC.

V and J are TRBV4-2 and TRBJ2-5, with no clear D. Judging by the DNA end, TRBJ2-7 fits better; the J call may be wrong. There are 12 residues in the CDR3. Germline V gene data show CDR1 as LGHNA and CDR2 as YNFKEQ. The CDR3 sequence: CASSQEGGEQYF. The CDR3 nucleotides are TGTGCCAGCAGCCAAGAGGGCGGCGAGCAGTACTTC.

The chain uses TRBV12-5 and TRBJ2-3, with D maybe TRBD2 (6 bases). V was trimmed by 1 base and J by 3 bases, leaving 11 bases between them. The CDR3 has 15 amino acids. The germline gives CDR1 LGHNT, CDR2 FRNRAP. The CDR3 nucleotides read TGTGCTAGTGGTTTGGCGACGGAGGGGACAGATACGCAGTATTTT. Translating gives CASGLATEGTDTQYF.

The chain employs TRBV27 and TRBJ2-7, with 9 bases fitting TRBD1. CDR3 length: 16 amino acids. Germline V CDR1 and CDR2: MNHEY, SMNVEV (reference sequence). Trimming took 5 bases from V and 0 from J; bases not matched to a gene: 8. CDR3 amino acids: CASSPGTGLSSYEQYF. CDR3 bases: TGTGCCAGCAGTCCCGGGACAGGGTTGAGCTCCTACGAGCAGTACTTC.

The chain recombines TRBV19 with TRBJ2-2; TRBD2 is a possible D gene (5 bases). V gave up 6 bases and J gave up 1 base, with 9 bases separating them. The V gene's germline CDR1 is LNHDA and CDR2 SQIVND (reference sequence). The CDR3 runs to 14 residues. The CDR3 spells CASRARGNTGELFF. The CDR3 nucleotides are TGTGCCAGTAGAGCTCGGGGGAACACCGGGGAGCTGTTTTTT.